These T cell receptor beta chains were read from a single sample in a study of T cell changes during pregnancy in multiple sclerosis. Here immunoSEQ multiplex PCR was the method, and the copy in TCRdb shows in-frame clones only, minus some. The sample includes about 44,000 clones, about 89% of them seen just once. Specimen: CD4+ T cells from peripheral blood mononuclear cells, collected after pregnancy. These receptors came from a female donor with multiple sclerosis, enrolled in a pregnancy study. The CDR3 runs from the conserved cysteine through the conserved F or W. The D gene is left open where the match is weak. A clone size is listed for some rows: how often the clone was seen (once, few, many), or a class if it is expanded.

clone_size j_call cdr3_length d_call v_call cdr3_nt cdr3_aa
. TRBJ2-5 17 TRBD2 TRBV5-1 TGCGCCAGCAGCTTGACGTCGGGAGGGCCCCCGGGAGAGACCCAGTACTTC CASSLTSGGPPGETQYF
. TRBJ2-3 17 . TRBV6-1 TGTGCCAGCAGTGCGGAAGCGGTCCTTAGGGGCACAGATACGCAGTATTTT CASSAEAVLRGTDTQYF
. TRBJ1-3 13 . TRBV6-1 TGTGCCAGCAGTGAAGCTAAAGGAAACACCATATATTTT CASSEAKGNTIYF
. TRBJ1-4 14 . TRBV6-1 TGTGCCAGCAGTGGAGTTTTAGCTAATGAAAAACTGTTTTTT CASSGVLANEKLFF
. TRBJ1-4 15 . TRBV5-5 TGTGCCAGCAGCTTTCTTGGGGCGACTAATGAAAAACTGTTTTTT CASSFLGATNEKLFF
. TRBJ1-1 16 . TRBV19 TGTGCCAGTAGTCCGATCAACCTCGACGGCCTCACGGGGGCTTTCTTT CASSPINLDGLTGAFF
. TRBJ2-3 15 TRBD2 TRBV18 TGTGCCAGCTCACTAAGTAGCGGGAGTTCAGATACGCAGTATTTT CASSLSSGSSDTQYF
. TRBJ2-7 15 TRBD2 TRBV7-2 TGTGCCAGCAGCTTAGCCCTAGCGGGATTAGACGAGCAGTACTTC CASSLALAGLDEQYF
. TRBJ2-5 15 . TRBV6-5 TGTGCCAGCAGTTCCGAGGGGGCGCTGGGAGGGACCCAGTACTTC CASSSEGALGGTQYF
once TRBJ1-4 14 TRBD1 TRBV19 TGTGCCAGTAGTATAGGGACAGGGCCTGAAAAACTGTTTTTT CASSIGTGPEKLFF
. TRBJ2-7 15 TRBD2 TRBV28 TGTGCCATCGCGCGGGCTAGCGGGAGATACGACGAGCAGTACTTC CAIARASGRYDEQYF
. TRBJ2-7 13 . TRBV7-3 TGTGCCAGCAGCTCGGGGAACCCCTACGAGCAGTACTTC CASSSGNPYEQYF
medium-sized TRBJ2-5 14 TRBD1 TRBV9 TGTGCCAGCAGCCCCAGGACAGGGACTGAGACCCAGTACTTC CASSPRTGTETQYF
. TRBJ2-3 15 . TRBV30 TGTGCCTTCCTCCCACAGGGCGCTAGCACAGATACGCAGTATTTT CAFLPQGASTDTQYF
. TRBJ1-1 17 TRBD1 TRBV18 TGTGCCAGCTCACCACCGCGGACAGGGGTAGCGAACACTGAAGCTTTCTTT CASSPPRTGVANTEAFF
. TRBJ2-7 16 . TRBV21-1 TGTGCCAGCAGCAAAGGATCCGGACAGCCCTCCTACGAGCAGTACTTC CASSKGSGQPSYEQYF
. TRBJ2-1 11 . TRBV30 TGTGCCTGGAGGGTTCGCGATGAGCAGTTCTTC CAWRVRDEQFF
. TRBJ2-1 14 . TRBV9 TGTGCCAGCAGCTCAGTCGGCCAGGGTAATGAGCAGTTCTTC CASSSVGQGNEQFF
. TRBJ2-5 17 . TRBV11-2 TGTGCCAGCAGCTTAGATATTGGGCGGCGGGGCCAAGAGACCCAGTACTTC CASSLDIGRRGQETQYF
. TRBJ1-4 14 TRBD1 TRBV9 TGTGCCAGCAGCGGAACAGGGGTGTATGAAAAACTGTTTTTT CASSGTGVYEKLFF
. TRBJ1-2 13 . TRBV11-2 TGTGCCAGCAGCCCGGGACAAAACTATGGCTACACCTTC CASSPGQNYGYTF
. TRBJ2-1 14 TRBD2 TRBV5-1 TGCGCCAGCAGCCTTCGACTAGCGGGAGATGAGCAGTTCTTC CASSLRLAGDEQFF
. TRBJ2-3 15 TRBD2 TRBV6-5 TGTGCCAGCAGTTACGGAGTAGCGGGAGTCAATACGCAGTATTTT CASSYGVAGVNTQYF
. TRBJ2-7 14 . TRBV10-1 TGCGCCAGCAGTGACCCGACAGGCTCCTACGAGCAGTACTTC CASSDPTGSYEQYF
once TRBJ2-1 17 TRBD2 TRBV5-6 TGTGCCAGCAGCGGGAGGGGATCGCTAAGAAGTTACAATGAGCAGTTCTTC CASSGRGSLRSYNEQFF
few TRBJ2-1 14 . TRBV19 TGTGCCAGTAGCAGTCTTCGGGAGAAGAATGAGCAGTTCTTC CASSSLREKNEQFF
. TRBJ2-1 15 TRBD1 TRBV9 TGTGCCAGCAGCGTGACCGGGACAGGGGGCAATGAGCAGTTCTTC CASSVTGTGGNEQFF
. TRBJ2-2 15 TRBD2 TRBV5-1 TGCGCCAGCAGCTTGGGGACTAGCCTGGCCGGGGAGCTGTTTTTT CASSLGTSLAGELFF
. TRBJ1-2 14 . TRBV14 TGTGCCAGCAGCCAACGGAGCCAGGGCTATGGCTACACCTTC CASSQRSQGYGYTF
. TRBJ2-2 15 TRBD1 TRBV5-4 TGTGCCAGCAGCTTCCAGGGGGATGTCACCGGGGAGCTGTTTTTT CASSFQGDVTGELFF
. TRBJ1-5 14 . TRBV28 TGTGCCAGCAGCATCGGACAGTTCGTTCAGCCCCAGCATTTT CASSIGQFVQPQHF
. TRBJ1-1 13 . TRBV19 TGTGCCAGTAGTATAGACCGGCGGAGTGAAGCTTTCTTT CASSIDRRSEAFF
. TRBJ2-2 15 . TRBV6-5 TGTGCCAGCAGACGGGACTCCCCGAACACCGGGGAGCTGTTTTTT CASRRDSPNTGELFF
. TRBJ2-3 16 TRBD2 TRBV6-5 TGTGCCAGCAGTTCCTTAGCGGGAGGGGGCACAGATACGCAGTATTTT CASSSLAGGGTDTQYF
few TRBJ2-2 14 . TRBV5-1 TGCGCCAGCAGCTTGGACAGTCCGGCCGGGGAGCTGTTTTTT CASSLDSPAGELFF
. TRBJ2-5 14 TRBD1 TRBV7-6 TGTGCCAGCAGCCCTGACAGGGGGGAAGAGACCCAGTACTTC CASSPDRGEETQYF
. TRBJ2-1 15 TRBD2 TRBV6-5 TGTGCCAGCAGTTACGGTAGCGGGTGGTACAATGAGCAGTTCTTC CASSYGSGWYNEQFF
. TRBJ2-3 15 TRBD2 TRBV27 TGTGCCAGCAAACTAGCGGGAGGGCGGACAGATACGCAGTATTTT CASKLAGGRTDTQYF
. TRBJ2-1 16 . TRBV9 TGTGCCAGCAGCTCCCTAGCTGGGGTCGCCTACAATGAGCAGTTCTTC CASSSLAGVAYNEQFF
. TRBJ2-1 12 TRBD1 TRBV2 TGTGCCAGCAGTGAAGCGGGACAGGGGCAGTTCTTC CASSEAGQGQFF
. TRBJ2-7 13 . TRBV18 TGTGCCAGCTCCCCCCGGGAATCCTACGAGCAGTACTTC CASSPRESYEQYF
. TRBJ2-7 14 . TRBV7-2 TGTGCCAGCAGCTTAGTCCAACAGCAGTACGAGCAGTACTTC CASSLVQQQYEQYF
once TRBJ2-7 13 TRBD2 TRBV2 TGTGCCAGCAGCGGGGGGGGGTCCTACGAGCAGTACTTC CASSGGGSYEQYF
. TRBJ1-1 15 TRBD1 TRBV10-3 TGTGCCATCACCAAGACAGGGGTTTTGAACACTGAAGCTTTCTTT CAITKTGVLNTEAFF
. TRBJ2-3 14 TRBD2 TRBV10-3 TGTGCCATCAGCATAGGGACTAGCGGGCATACGCAGTATTTT CAISIGTSGHTQYF
. TRBJ2-1 17 TRBD2 TRBV5-1 TGCGCCAGCAGCTTGGCCGGGACTAGCGACTCCTACAATGAGCAGTTCTTC CASSLAGTSDSYNEQFF
. TRBJ2-2 15 TRBD1 TRBV29-1 TGCAGCGTCTTCCGGGACAGATCCCTCACCGGGGAGCTGTTTTTT CSVFRDRSLTGELFF
. TRBJ1-1 15 . TRBV7-9 TGTGCCAGCAGCAGTCGGGGGACTACGAACACTGAAGCTTTCTTT CASSSRGTTNTEAFF
. TRBJ2-5 18 . TRBV11-2 TGTGCCAGCAGCGCCCCAATGACAGGTCTCGGACGGGCAGAGACCCAGTACTTC CASSAPMTGLGRAETQYF
. TRBJ2-3 13 TRBD2 TRBV29-1 TGCAGCGCCAGGACTAGTAACGGAGATACGCAGTATTTT CSARTSNGDTQYF
. TRBJ1-3 14 . TRBV6-5 TGTGCCAGCAGCTCGACATCCTCTGGAAACACCATATATTTT CASSSTSSGNTIYF
. TRBJ1-5 15 TRBD1 TRBV5-5 TGTGCCAGCAGCTTGGGACAGGGTAATTTTCAACCCCAGCATTTT CASSLGQGNFQPQHF
. TRBJ1-2 15 . TRBV6-1 TGTGCCAGCAGTGAACGACCGACTCCTAACTATGGCTACACCTTC CASSERPTPNYGYTF
. TRBJ2-1 16 TRBD2 TRBV9 TGTGCCAGCAGTTTTAGCGGGAGCTACTCCTACAATGAGCAGTTCTTC CASSFSGSYSYNEQFF
. TRBJ1-2 15 TRBD1 TRBV7-2 TGTGCCAGCAGCTTAGGTTCAGGGGGCGGTAGGGGCTACACCTTC CASSLGSGGGRGYTF
. TRBJ1-5 14 . TRBV10-2 TGCGCCAGCTCATCCGATAGGGGGAATCAGCCCCAGCATTTT CASSSDRGNQPQHF
. TRBJ2-1 15 TRBD1 TRBV25-1 TGTGCCAGCAGTGCTACTCAGGGGGCTTACAATGAGCAGTTCTTC CASSATQGAYNEQFF
. TRBJ1-1 14 . TRBV2 TGTGCCAGCAGTTCCGGGAATCGTAACACTGAAGCTTTCTTT CASSSGNRNTEAFF